This TCR beta chain derives from a study of radiotherapy plus CTLA-4 blockade in lung cancer. Background on the study: For 18% of patients, objective responses occurred, and about 33% had disease control.

TCRdb keeps only in-frame clones here, not all; method: immunoSEQ multiplex PCR. The table includes tens of thousands of clones, around four fifths detected once. With 0 bases removed from V and 4 bases from J, the gap between germline ends came to 7 bases. The CDR3 sequence is 14 residues long. The germline gives CDR1 ENHRY, CDR2 SYGVKD. The study, taken as a whole, reports: Increased serum interferon-beta after radiation also reportedly predicted response strongly. Radiotherapy plus ipilimumab was followed by expansion in blood of tumor-derived TCR clones.

As to this clone: What it recognizes is unknown.

J is TRBJ1-5 and V is TRBV10-3; possible D gene TRBD1, 5 bases. Sample: peripheral blood, taken from a patient treated with radiotherapy plus ipilimumab. The sequence was collected from a human donor with non-small cell lung cancer whose response to radiotherapy plus ipilimumab could not be evaluated. CDR3 in amino acids: CAISESGGNQPQHF. In DNA, the CDR3 is TGTGCCATCAGTGAGTCGGGGGGGAATCAGCCCCAGCATTTT.